This T cell receptor (beta chain) was observed in a study of blood T cell repertoires in COVID-19. For the study at large: Researchers got acute and convalescent COVID-19 samples from the United States, Italy and Spain. Nucleic acid was either cDNA or gDNA, and it came from T cells, B-cell-depleted T cells, or PBMCs.

Produced via immunoSEQ multiplex PCR; TCRdb's table is partial and in-frame only. Here the sample spans 110,000 or so clones, 85% being singletons. CDR1 and CDR2 from the germline V gene are SGHNT and YYREEE (reference sequence). The CDR3 length is 12 residues. The V and J ends lost 3 bases and 9 bases respectively, with 10 bases between them. This chain links TRBV5-4 with TRBJ2-1; D not certain. The sequence derives from a human donor in a cohort sampled during active COVID-19. Source material: peripheral blood. CDR3 in amino acids: CASSYGSSEQFF. CDR3 nucleotides: TGTGCCAGCAGCTACGGGTCATCTGAGCAGTTCTTC.